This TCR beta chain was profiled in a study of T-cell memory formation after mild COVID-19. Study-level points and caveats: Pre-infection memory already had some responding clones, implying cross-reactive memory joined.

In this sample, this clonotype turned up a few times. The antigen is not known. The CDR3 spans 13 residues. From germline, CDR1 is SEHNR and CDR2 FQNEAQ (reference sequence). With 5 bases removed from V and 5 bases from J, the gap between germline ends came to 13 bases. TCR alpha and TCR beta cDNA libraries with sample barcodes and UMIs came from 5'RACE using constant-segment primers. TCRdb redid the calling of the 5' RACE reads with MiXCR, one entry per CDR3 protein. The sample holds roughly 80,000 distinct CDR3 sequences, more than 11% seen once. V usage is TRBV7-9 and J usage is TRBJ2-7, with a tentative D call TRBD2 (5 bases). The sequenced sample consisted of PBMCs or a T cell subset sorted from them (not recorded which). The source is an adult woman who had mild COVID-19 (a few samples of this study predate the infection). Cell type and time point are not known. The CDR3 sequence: CASSPRREHEQYF. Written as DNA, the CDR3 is TGTGCCAGCAGCCCCCGACGGGAACACGAGCAGTACTTC.